Presented here are 26 T cell receptor beta chains from one specimen sequenced in a study of blood T cell repertoires in COVID-19. Assay: immunoSEQ multiplex PCR; the TCRdb copy retains only in-frame clones and omits some. This sample has 200,000 to 250,000 clones, with 80% to 85% found just once. Source material: peripheral blood. All receptors derive from a woman older than 75 with COVID-19, enrolled during active disease.

The V and J genes are TRBV6-1 and TRBJ2-5; D is uncertain. V lost 1 base and J lost 3, with 9 bases in between. Germline lookup yields CDR1 MNHNS and CDR2 SASEGT. The CDR3 covers 14 residues. The CDR3: CASSEGPPKETQYF. The CDR3 DNA follows: TGTGCCAGCAGTGAAGGTCCCCCCAAAGAGACCCAGTACTTC.

The chain carries TRBV7-8 and TRBJ1-5; D is undetermined. Germline V lookup: CDR1 SGHVS, CDR2 FQNEAQ. The V end lost 2 bases, the J end lost 3 bases, and 8 bases lay between the germline ends. CDR3 size: 14 residues. CDR3 sequence reads: CASSLSEYNQPQHF. The CDR3 DNA reads TGTGCCAGCAGCTTAAGCGAGTACAATCAGCCCCAGCATTTT.

The J gene is TRBJ2-1, the V gene TRBV11-1; a weak D match, TRBD2 (5 bases). CDR1 and CDR2 (germline): SGHAT, FQDESV (reference sequence). V gave up 5 bases and J gave up 10 bases, with 12 bases separating them. The CDR3 consists of 12 residues. CDR3 sequence (DNA): TGTGCCAGCAGCCCAGGAGAGGGAGAGCAGTTCTTC. As protein: CASSPGEGEQFF.

The chain uses TRBV10-3 and TRBJ1-1, with 8 bases matching TRBD1. Germline V gene lookup returns CDR1 ENHRY and CDR2 SYGVKD. V was clipped by 0 bases and J by 7 bases; unmatched bases: 7. The CDR3 covers 15 residues. CDR3 loop: CAISESRPTGVEAFF. The CDR3 DNA is TGTGCCATCAGTGAGTCGCGCCCGACAGGGGTTGAAGCTTTCTTT.

This sequence joins TRBV30 and TRBJ1-2; no firm D call. Deletions cut 0 bases from V and 5 bases from J, with 4 bases between. Germline-derived CDR1 and CDR2 are GTSNPN and SVGIG (reference sequence). The CDR3 spans 11 residues. CDR3 bases: TGTGCCTGGAGTGTACGGTATGGCTACACCTTC. It specifies CAWSVRYGYTF.

Details on this clone: This sample also contains other DNA sequences that code for the same CDR3. The V and J genes are TRBV20-1 and TRBJ2-1; D perhaps matches TRBD2 (5 bases). Germline V gene sequence: CDR1 DFQATT, CDR2 SNEGSKA (reference sequence). CDR3 length equals 11 residues. V dropped 6 bases and J dropped 7 bases, with 10 bases sitting between them. CDR3 in amino acids: CSARRGNEQFF. The DNA of the CDR3 is TGCAGTGCGCGCCGGGGAAATGAGCAGTTCTTC.

The V and J genes are TRBV27 and TRBJ1-6; D unresolved. The CDR3 runs 12 residues. The V gene's germline CDR1 is MNHEY and CDR2 SMNVEV (reference sequence). The ends were cut back, 4 bases at V and 16 bases at J, with 14 bases in the middle. In DNA form, the CDR3 reads TGTGCCAGCAGTTACAGTTCTGGGGAGCTCCACTTT. This gives the protein CASSYSSGELHF.

This chain connects TRBV12-3 or TRBV12-4 to TRBJ2-3; the D is unclear. CDR3 length: 13 amino acids. Deletions cut 2 bases from V and 4 bases from J, with 7 bases between. CDR3 protein: CASSLRPPDTQYF. CDR3 DNA: TGTGCCAGCAGTTTACGTCCTCCAGATACGCAGTATTTT.

This chain uses TRBV5-1 with TRBJ1-2; D remains ambiguous. Germline CDR1 is SGHRS and CDR2 is YFSETQ. The V end lost 2 bases, the J end lost 2 bases, and 10 bases lay between the germline ends. This CDR3 spans 14 amino acids. The DNA for the CDR3 is TGCGCCAGCAGCTTTTCGCCCGGGAACTATGGCTACACCTTC. It encodes CASSFSPGNYGYTF.

The chain combines TRBV25-1 with TRBJ1-4; D uncertain. Germline CDR1 MGHDK, CDR2 SYGVNS. The CDR3 contains 15 residues. V lost 5 bases, J lost 3 bases, and 13 bases lay in between. The CDR3 loop reads CASSPHRDPNEKLFF. The CDR3 DNA reads as TGTGCCAGCAGTCCCCACCGGGATCCTAATGAAAAACTGTTTTTT.

This chain uses TRBV15 with TRBJ2-7, with a possible D match to TRBD1 (5 bases). Germline V gene sequence: CDR1 LNHNV, CDR2 YYDKDF (reference sequence). The CDR3 spans 13 residues. The V and J ends lost 0 bases and 2 bases respectively, with 5 bases between them. CDR3 DNA: TGTGCCACCAGCAGAGAAGGGGCCTACGAGCAGTACTTC. Translated: CATSREGAYEQYF.

This clone appeared once. The V and J genes are TRBV7-2 and TRBJ2-3; maybe TRBD2 (6 bases). This CDR3 is 15 amino acids long. V was cut by 5 bases and J by 1 base, with 13 bases left in between. Per germline, CDR1 SGHTA and CDR2 FQGNSA. The CDR3, as DNA: TGTGCCAGCAGCCCTCGGTGGGGGGGCACAGATACGCAGTATTTT. Its translation: CASSPRWGGTDTQYF.

This chain links TRBV3-1 (or the pseudogene TRBV3-2) with TRBJ2-2; D possibly corresponds to TRBD1 (6 bases). This CDR3 comprises 13 residues. Trimming stripped 7 bases from V and 3 bases from J, with 9 bases between. From germline, CDR1 is LGHDT and CDR2 YNNKEL (reference sequence). For the CDR3, the DNA is TGTGCCAGCAACAGGGTGGACACCGGGGAGCTGTTTTTT. This encodes CASNRVDTGELFF.

The chain carries TRBV7-3 and TRBJ1-2, with TRBD1 matching 8 bases. The CDR3 sequence is 13 residues long. After removal of 4 bases from V and 6 bases from J, the junction contained 4 bases not matched to a gene. Per germline, CDR1 SGHTA and CDR2 FQGTGA. CDR3 nucleotides: TGTGCCAGCAGCTCCGGACAGGGACATGGCTACACCTTC. As protein: CASSSGQGHGYTF.

V gene TRBV7-8 combines with J gene TRBJ2-7; 9 nucleotides line up with TRBD1. This CDR3 spans 15 amino acids. Germline CDR1 is SGHVS and CDR2 is FQNEAQ. Losses at the gene ends were 6 bases for V and 4 bases for J; bases not matched to a gene: 10. The CDR3 spells CASRTLGQGAYEQYF. The CDR3 DNA reads TGTGCCAGCAGAACGTTGGGACAGGGTGCTTACGAGCAGTACTTC.

The rearrangement joins TRBV6-2 or TRBV6-3 to TRBJ1-2, with D hard to call. Trimming took off 2 bases at V and 4 bases at J, with 14 bases between the two ends. This CDR3 region has 15 residues. The germline CDR1 and CDR2 sequences are MNHEY and SVGEGT. CDR3 bases: TGTGCCAGCAGTTACCCGGTTTCGGGAATCTATGGCTACACCTTC. It translates to CASSYPVSGIYGYTF.

CDR3 DNA sequence: TGTGCCAGCAGTACAGGACAGAGCCTCTCCTTCTATGGCTACACCTTC. Translating it yields CASSTGQSLSFYGYTF. V and J are TRBV27 and TRBJ1-2; D may be TRBD1 (6 bases). From germline, CDR1 is MNHEY and CDR2 SMNVEV (reference sequence). The CDR3 is made up of 16 amino acids. Trimming shortened V by 5 bases and J by 4 bases, and 20 bases separated the two germline ends.

The rearrangement links TRBV30 to TRBJ1-5; TRBD1 might be the D (6 bases). Germline V gene sequence: CDR1 GTSNPN, CDR2 SVGIG (reference sequence). The CDR3 is 15 residues long. The germline V and J ends were trimmed by 4 bases and 3 bases, with 16 bases remaining between them. CDR3 coding DNA: TGTGCCTGGACCACCAGGGGAGTCAACAATCAGCCCCAGCATTTT. Protein product: CAWTTRGVNNQPQHF.

The chain recombines TRBV5-1 with TRBJ2-7; D may be TRBD2 (6 bases). Between the trimmed V and J ends, which lost 4 bases and 2 bases, there was a span of 13 bases. CDR1 and CDR2 from the germline V gene are SGHRS and YFSETQ. This CDR3 region has 14 residues. CDR3 coding DNA: TGCGCCAGCAGCCGCCGGGGGTCCACCTACGAGCAGTACTTC. As protein: CASSRRGSTYEQYF. Drawing the rest from reference TRBV5-1 and TRBJ2-7, the complete variable domain is KAGVTQTPRYLIKTRGQQVTLSCSPISGHRSVSWYQQTPGQGLQFLFEYFSETQRNKGNFPGRFSGRQFSNSRSEMNVSTLELGDSALYLCASSRRGSTYEQYFGPGTRLTVT.

This chain uses TRBV6-1 with TRBJ2-3; no reliable D call. The CDR3 loop spans 13 amino acids. The germline V gene encodes CDR1 MNHNS and CDR2 SASEGT. V was clipped by 3 bases and J by 7 bases, with 11 bases between them. The CDR3 DNA reads TGTGCCAGCAGTGAGAAGAAAACACATACGCAGTATTTT. Encoded protein: CASSEKKTHTQYF.

This chain joins TRBV12-3 or TRBV12-4 and TRBJ2-5; 8 nucleotides agree with TRBD2. With 7 bases clipped from V and 4 bases from J, the junction kept 5 bases outside the gene matches. The CDR3 loop spans 13 amino acids. The CDR3 DNA is TGTGCCAGCACCCGGGGGGGGCGAGAGACCCAGTACTTC. Amino acid sequence: CASTRGGRETQYF.

The chain has TRBV2 and TRBJ2-2, with a tentative D call TRBD1 (5 bases). V lost 5 bases and J lost 0, with 10 bases in between. CDR3 length: 15 amino acids. CDR1 and CDR2 from the germline V gene are SNHLY and FYNNEI. In DNA form, the CDR3 reads TGTGCCAGCAGTATTGGGGCGCCGAACACCGGGGAGCTGTTTTTT. Protein sequence: CASSIGAPNTGELFF.

The chain couples TRBV2 to TRBJ1-3, with unresolved D. Germline V gene data show CDR1 as SNHLY and CDR2 as FYNNEI. This CDR3 has 14 amino acids. V was cut by 8 bases and J by 0 bases, with 11 bases left in between. Written as DNA, the CDR3 is TGTGCCAGCTCCGGTTTATTCTCTGGAAACACCATATATTTT. Its translation: CASSGLFSGNTIYF.

The rearrangement joins TRBV5-1 to TRBJ1-5, with 9 bases lining up with TRBD1. CDR1 is SGHRS, CDR2 YFSETQ, per germline. Trimming took 5 bases from V and 5 from J; bases not matched to a gene: 5. The CDR3 runs 14 residues. The CDR3 nucleotides read TGCGCCAGCAGGCTAACAGGGGGCGATCAGCCCCAGCATTTT. This sequence encodes CASRLTGGDQPQHF. Together with reference TRBV5-1 and TRBJ1-5, the CDR3 gives the full variable domain: KAGVTQTPRYLIKTRGQQVTLSCSPISGHRSVSWYQQTPGQGLQFLFEYFSETQRNKGNFPGRFSGRQFSNSRSEMNVSTLELGDSALYLCASRLTGGDQPQHFGDGTRLSIL.

J is TRBJ2-5 and V is TRBV5-1; 16 positions match TRBD2. J gave up 5 bases and V 3 bases, and 7 bases lay outside the gene matches. This CDR3 spans 17 amino acids. In germline, CDR1 is SGHRS, CDR2 YFSETQ. The CDR3 here is CASSSGTSGGAGETQYF. The CDR3 DNA sequence: TGCGCCAGCAGCTCCGGGACTAGCGGGGGGGCCGGGGAGACCCAGTACTTC.

This chain links TRBV27 with TRBJ1-1, with a tentative D call TRBD1 (5 bases). CDR1 MNHEY and CDR2 SMNVEV come from the germline V gene (reference sequence). Between the trimmed V and J ends, which lost 5 bases and 3 bases, there was a span of 13 bases. The CDR3 length is 14 residues. Here the CDR3 reads CASSPRAAYTEAFF. In DNA, the CDR3 is TGTGCCAGCAGTCCCAGGGCCGCATACACTGAAGCTTTCTTT.